This is a list of T cell receptor beta chains from one sample in a study of Graves' ophthalmopathy and Graves' hyperthyroidism. TCRdb passed the multiplex PCR reads through MiXCR, listing each CDR3 protein once. Of 240,000 or so distinct CDR3 sequences listed, 45% were seen once; the top ten hold roughly 45%. The sample comprised peripheral blood. The source is an adult man with Graves' ophthalmopathy. Each CDR3 is given with its conserved first and last residue. D genes are given only for firm matches. Rows give clone size only sometimes, using once, few, many, or a class for an expanded clone.

>-|TRBV4-1|TRBJ2-7|-
TGCGCCAGCAGCCAAGATGTCTACGAGCAGTACTTC
CASSQDVYEQYF
>TRBD2|TRBV29-1|TRBJ2-3|few
TGCAGCGTTCCGACTAGCGGAGATACGCAGTATTTT
CSVPTSGDTQYF
>-|TRBV9|TRBJ1-6|-
TGTGCCAGCTCACCAGCAAGCTCCTATAATTCACCCCTCCACTTT
CASSPASSYNSPLHF
>TRBD2|TRBV5-4|TRBJ2-5|-
TGTGCCAGCAGGAGCGGGGGGGTGGAGGAGACCCAGTACTTC
CASRSGGVEETQYF
>-|TRBV25-1|TRBJ2-5|-
TGTGCCAGCAGCTTAGGGTTGAGTGGGGGTTCGGAGACCCAGTACTTC
CASSLGLSGGSETQYF
>TRBD1|TRBV9|TRBJ1-1|-
TGTGCCAGCAGCGTAGAGGACAGGGGGAGCACTGAAGCTTTCTTT
CASSVEDRGSTEAFF
>TRBD2|TRBV3-1|TRBJ2-7|-
TGTGCCAGCAGAGGACTAGCGGGAGCGGGCGAGCAGTACTTC
CASRGLAGAGEQYF
>TRBD1|TRBV7-9|TRBJ2-7|-
TGTGCCAGCACACGACAGGGGAGGCCCTACGAGCAGTACTTC
CASTRQGRPYEQYF
>TRBD2|TRBV10-3|TRBJ2-7|once
TGTGCCAGCAGTGACCCGAGGGGCGGGAGGGCCATCTCCTACGAGCAGTACTTC
CASSDPRGGRAISYEQYF
>TRBD2|TRBV18|TRBJ2-7|few
TGTGCCAGCTCACCACCGCCTAGCGGCTACTCCTACGAGCAGTACTTC
CASSPPPSGYSYEQYF
>-|TRBV20-1|TRBJ1-2|few
TGCAGTGCTAGTCCAGCCTACTATGGCTACACCTTC
CSASPAYYGYTF
>TRBD1|TRBV5-1|TRBJ1-2|-
TGCGCCAGCAGCTCGGACAGGTCTGGCTACACCTTC
CASSSDRSGYTF
>TRBD1|TRBV24-1|TRBJ2-2|few
TGTGCCACCAGTGATTTGCTCGGGCAGGGGGCGACCGGGGAGCTGTTTTTT
CATSDLLGQGATGELFF
>TRBD1|TRBV9|TRBJ1-2|few
TGTGCCAGCAGTCTGGCAGGGGGGGAAGGCTACACCTTC
CASSLAGGEGYTF
>-|TRBV9|TRBJ1-1|few
TGTGCCAGCAGCGTAGCAGGGGCTGCGGCGGGAGCTTTCTTT
CASSVAGAAAGAFF
>-|TRBV11-2|TRBJ2-7|-
TGTGCCAGCAGCTTAGGGGCAGGGCAGTCCTACGAGCAGTACTTC
CASSLGAGQSYEQYF
>-|TRBV19|TRBJ1-5|-
TGTGCCAGTAGTATAGGGTTCAGCAATCAGCCCCAGCATTTT
CASSIGFSNQPQHF
>-|TRBV10-3|TRBJ1-2|few
TGTGCCAGCAGTTCGTCAGGGTATGGCTACACCTTC
CASSSSGYGYTF
>-|TRBV7-2|TRBJ2-7|-
TGTGCCAGCAGCTTAATTTTCTCCTACGAGCAGTACTTC
CASSLIFSYEQYF
>TRBD1|TRBV7-8|TRBJ1-5|-
TGTGCCAGCCGATGGGACAGGGCCAATCAGCCCCAGCATTTT
CASRWDRANQPQHF
>-|TRBV7-8|TRBJ2-3|once
TGTGCCAGCAGCTTACTGCAAATCACAGATACGCAGTATTTT
CASSLLQITDTQYF
>-|TRBV7-9|TRBJ2-7|few
TGTGCCAGCAGCCCCCGGGTGCGGGCGGTCGGCGAGCAGTACTTC
CASSPRVRAVGEQYF
>TRBD1|TRBV7-9|TRBJ1-5|-
TGTGCCAGCAGCCCATCCGGGGGGACAGGGTCTGAACCCCAGCATTTT
CASSPSGGTGSEPQHF
>-|TRBV25-1|TRBJ1-2|many
TGTGCCAGCAGTGAAGCTAACTATGGCTACACCTTC
CASSEANYGYTF
>-|TRBV9|TRBJ1-6|few
TGTGCCAGCAGCCCGAGACAGAATTTTAATTCACCCCTCCACTTT
CASSPRQNFNSPLHF
>-|TRBV4-3|TRBJ1-6|few
TGCGCCAGCAGCCAAGGAGGATCAGCCTATAATTCACCCCTCCACTTT
CASSQGGSAYNSPLHF
>TRBD2|TRBV5-1|TRBJ2-7|-
TGCGCCAGCAGCTTGAACGTTAGGGAGGGACGCGAGCAGTACTTC
CASSLNVREGREQYF
>-|TRBV12-3/TRBV12-4|TRBJ1-3|few
TGTGCCAGCAGTATCCTCAACACCATATATTTT
CASSILNTIYF
>TRBD1|TRBV24-1|TRBJ1-2|once
TGTGCCACCAGGGCCCAGACAGGGGGTGTCTATGGCTACACCTTC
CATRAQTGGVYGYTF
>-|TRBV10-3|TRBJ1-5|-
TGTGCCATCAGTGAGTCGAGGGGGGCAGGACAGCCCCAGCATTTT
CAISESRGAGQPQHF
>-|TRBV29-1|TRBJ1-6|-
TGCAGCGCTAAGGGCGCGTCCTATAATTCACCCCTCCACTTT
CSAKGASYNSPLHF
>-|TRBV2|TRBJ2-2|-
TGTGCCAGCATGGTAGGGGGGTCCACCGGGGAGCTGTTTTTT
CASMVGGSTGELFF
>-|TRBV11-2|TRBJ2-2|few
TGTGCCAGCAGCTTAGGGGACGGTGGCGGGGAGCTGTTTTTT
CASSLGDGGGELFF
>TRBD1|TRBV7-6|TRBJ2-5|few
TGTGCCAGCAGGGGGACAGGGGCTCAAGAGACCCAGTACTTC
CASRGTGAQETQYF
>TRBD2|TRBV29-1|TRBJ2-3|-
TGCAGCGTCCGCGATCTAGCGGGCACAGATACGCAGTATTTT
CSVRDLAGTDTQYF
>TRBD1|TRBV6-1|TRBJ1-2|-
TGTGCCAGCAGTGAAGGTCCGGGACAGGGTGGGGGCTACACCTTC
CASSEGPGQGGGYTF
>-|TRBV12-3/TRBV12-4|TRBJ1-1|-
TGTGCCAGCAGTTTACGTCGGGACACTGAAGCTTTCTTT
CASSLRRDTEAFF
>-|TRBV20-1|TRBJ1-5|-
TGCAGTGCTATCAGGGTTGGCAATCAGCCCCAGCATTTT
CSAIRVGNQPQHF
>-|TRBV7-2|TRBJ2-2|-
TGTGCCAGCAGCTTACAGGACTACCCCACCGGGGAGCTGTTTTTT
CASSLQDYPTGELFF
>TRBD1|TRBV20-1|TRBJ1-1|once
TGCAGTGCTAAGAACCCCCGGGACAGGGGGGGTATCGCTGAAGCTTTCTTT
CSAKNPRDRGGIAEAFF
>-|TRBV10-3|TRBJ1-5|-
TGTGCCGCCACAGGGAGTGAGAATCAGCCCCAGCATTTT
CAATGSENQPQHF
>-|TRBV25-1|TRBJ1-3|many
TGTGCCAGCAGAAACTCTGGAAACACCATATATTTT
CASRNSGNTIYF
>-|TRBV14|TRBJ1-6|-
TGTGCCAGCAGCCAAGCGGGATATGTGGGGGCTCTGAGTTCACCCCTCCACTTT
CASSQAGYVGALSSPLHF
>-|TRBV19|TRBJ2-2|-
TGTGCCAGTAGTACGGACAGTAGGAACACCGGGGAGCTGTTTTTT
CASSTDSRNTGELFF
>-|TRBV15|TRBJ1-2|many
TGTGCCACCAGCAGAGCAGACCCCTTCGTGGGCTACACCTTC
CATSRADPFVGYTF
>-|TRBV4-1|TRBJ1-4|-
TGCGCCAGCAGCCAAGCCCAGGGAAATGAAAAACTGTTTTTT
CASSQAQGNEKLFF
>TRBD2|TRBV19|TRBJ2-2|-
TGTGCCAGTAGTAAGGGACTAGCGGGGGGGAACACCGGGGAGCTGTTTTTT
CASSKGLAGGNTGELFF
>TRBD1|TRBV11-3|TRBJ2-7|-
TGTGCCAGCAGCTTTGGACAGGCGGCTCCCTACGAGCAGTACTTC
CASSFGQAAPYEQYF
>-|TRBV7-2|TRBJ2-3|-
TGTGCCAGCAGCACGGGACATCCCACAGATACGCAGTATTTT
CASSTGHPTDTQYF
>-|TRBV5-8|TRBJ1-1|-
TGTGCCAGCAGCGCCCAGGTAGTGACTGAAGCTTTCTTT
CASSAQVVTEAFF
>TRBD1|TRBV12-3/TRBV12-4|TRBJ2-7|-
TGTGCTAGTGGTTTGGCCGCACAGGGGGCCTACGAGCAGTACTTC
CASGLAAQGAYEQYF
>-|TRBV7-2|TRBJ2-5|-
TGTGCCAGCAGCTCAGGGACGGTGGGGACCCAGTACTTC
CASSSGTVGTQYF
>-|TRBV9|TRBJ1-6|many
TGTGCCAGCAGCGGTCCAGGCTATAATTCACCCCTCCACTTT
CASSGPGYNSPLHF
>-|TRBV7-2|TRBJ2-5|-
TGTGCCAGCAGCTTAAGCCTGCTAGGCACCGGGGAGACCCAGTACTTC
CASSLSLLGTGETQYF
>TRBD2|TRBV7-3|TRBJ2-7|-
TGTGCCAGCAGCGCCCGACTAGCATCTGAGCAGTACTTC
CASSARLASEQYF
>TRBD1|TRBV5-1|TRBJ1-5|-
TGCGCCAGCAGCTTGGGGACAGGTAGCAATCAGCCCCAGCATTTT
CASSLGTGSNQPQHF
>-|TRBV13|TRBJ1-2|-
TGTGCCAGTCGCAGGGGTTCTAACTATGGCTACACCTTC
CASRRGSNYGYTF